The 6 T cell receptor delta chains in this list originate from one sample, sequenced in a study of gamma-delta T cells after stem cell transplantation. TCRdb reanalysed the RT-PCR reads via CATT. The sample contains fewer than 150 delta-chain clones, more than 13% of which appear only once. The sequenced sample was gamma-delta T cells. The origin of the receptors is a human donor. It is not recorded whose cells these are; they may come from a transplant donor. This table probably holds off-target reads from a library built for another chain.

The V gene is TRDV2, the J gene TRDJ1; D call uncertain. The CDR3 contains 14 residues. V was pared by 3 bases and J by 3 bases, with 13 bases between. The germline CDR1 and CDR2 sequences are GEAIGNYY and EKD. CDR3 sequence: CACDLIGGADKLIF. The CDR3, as DNA: TGTGCCTGTGACCTCATCGGAGGGGCCGATAAACTCATCTTT.

The chain combines TRDV3 with TRDJ1; a weak D match, TRDD2 (6 bases). The ends were cut back, 4 bases at V and 1 base at J, with 13 bases in the middle. The CDR3 is 13 amino acids. Germline loops: CDR1 TVYSNPD, CDR2 GDNSRS (reference sequence). CDR3 sequence: CAYNPTSTDKLIF. In DNA, the CDR3 is TGTGCCTACAATCCTACGTCCACCGATAAACTCATCTTT.

The rearrangement uses TRDV1 and TRDJ1, with a possible D match to TRDD2 (6 bases). The CDR3 totals 20 residues. Germline CDR1 reads TSWWSYY; CDR2 reads QGS. With 1 base removed from V and 0 bases from J, the gap between germline ends came to 24 bases. CDR3 sequence (DNA): TGTGCTCTTGGGGAACGGCCTTCCCCATTCTCGGGGGTGTACACCGATAAACTCATCTTT. Translated, it gives CALGERPSPFSGVYTDKLIF.

This clone was observed a handful of times. The chain combines TRDV2 with TRDJ1; TRDD3 matches at 11 bases. The CDR3 is made up of 16 amino acids. V shed 3 bases, J shed 2 bases, and the junction held 7 bases outside the gene matches. Per the germline V gene, CDR1 is GEAIGNYY and CDR2 is EKD. The CDR3 sequence is CACDGVGDTRTDKLIF. Here the CDR3 DNA reads TGTGCCTGTGACGGGGTGGGGGATACGCGGACCGATAAACTCATCTTT.

This clone occurred a few times. This chain links TRDV2 with TRDJ2; 9 nucleotides agree with TRDD3. V lost 2 bases, J lost 3 bases, and 12 bases stayed unmatched. CDR3 length equals 18 residues. Germline V gives CDR1 GEAIGNYY, CDR2 EKD. CDR3 nucleotide sequence: TGTGCCTGTGACAAAATGGGTGCTGGGGATACGGTGACAGCACAACTCTTCTTT. Translation: CACDKMGAGDTVTAQLFF.

V gene TRDV3 combines with J gene TRDJ1; D might be TRDD2 or TRDD3, each matching 7 bases. The germline gives CDR1 TVYSNPD, CDR2 GDNSRS (reference sequence). With 3 bases removed from V and 0 bases from J, the gap between germline ends came to 23 bases. The CDR3 sequence is 17 residues long. In DNA, the CDR3 is TGTGCCTTAGGGTCCTTCCTTTCGCTGGGGGACACCGATAAACTCATCTTT. It translates to CALGSFLSLGDTDKLIF.